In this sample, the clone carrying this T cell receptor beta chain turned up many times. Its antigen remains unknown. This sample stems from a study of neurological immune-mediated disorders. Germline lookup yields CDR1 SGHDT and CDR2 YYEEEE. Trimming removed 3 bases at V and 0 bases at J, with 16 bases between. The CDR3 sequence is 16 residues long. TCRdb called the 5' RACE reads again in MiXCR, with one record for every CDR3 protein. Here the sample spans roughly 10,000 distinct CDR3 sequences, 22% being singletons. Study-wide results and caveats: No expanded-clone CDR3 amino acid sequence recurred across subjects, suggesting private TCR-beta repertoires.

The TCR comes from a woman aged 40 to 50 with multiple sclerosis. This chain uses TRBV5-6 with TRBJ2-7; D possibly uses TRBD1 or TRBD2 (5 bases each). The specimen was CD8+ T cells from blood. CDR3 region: CASSSRWDGDSYEQYF. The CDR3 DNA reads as TGTGCCAGCAGCTCACGGTGGGACGGGGACTCCTACGAGCAGTACTTC.